The T cell receptor (beta chain) described here comes from a study of cytomegalovirus exposure and HLA in healthy donors (dated by TCRdb to about 2017). Study-level background: An earlier analysis of roughly 630 of the donors reported roughly 300 Gb of sequence data and more than 90 million unique TCR beta sequences from about 180 million T cells. Roughly 300 gigabases of sequencing data and around 85 million unique TCR sequences made up an early release that covered nearly 650 HLA-typed donors. Of the roughly 400 genotyped donors, approximately 82% fell in the genetic ancestry cluster associated with self-reported Caucasian donors. The aim of the study was to test whether cataloging public T cell receptors could identify signatures of past pathogen exposure. Using immunosequencing, the study profiled T cell repertoires from roughly 650 subjects and related those repertoires to cytomegalovirus serostatus. Along with the roughly 670-subject first cohort, a separate validation cohort of approximately 110 different subjects was used. To predict cytomegalovirus infection status, the study brought together high-throughput TCR immunosequencing, statistical association of individual TCRs with disease status, and machine learning. A later analysis re-examined previously published TCR beta repertoires from roughly 720 donors and added high-resolution HLA genotyping to investigate patterns of TCR occurrence. Rather than using new phenotypic data, the later analysis identified candidate immune exposures from TCR beta sequences and from how often those sequences occurred across donors. To decide whether each TCR beta V gene segment behaved as functional or pseudogenic, an earlier analysis of approximately 590 of the donors relied on high-throughput TCR beta sequencing. Donor age, sex, ethnicity and CMV serostatus were compiled alongside the repertoire data. In a later genetic analysis, genome-wide SNP genotypes for about three fifths of the roughly 670 donors were used, and that subset was treated as a discovery cohort. All discovery cohort repertoires had been generated using a single sequencing platform. HLA typing included class I and class II loci at four-digit resolution. The number of donors typed differed by locus, with about 629-630 for A, B, C, DRB1 and DQB1, roughly 550 for DQA1, 600 to 610 for DPA1, and approximately 470 for DPB1. Several DR-DQ haplotypes were handled as single units for association and clustering because linkage in the cohort was strong. Across some 400 genotyped donors of the cohort, an average of about 250,000 unique TCR beta nucleotide sequences per donor were sequenced, and around 19% of those sequences were non-productive.

Preparation of the library involved the immunoSEQ multiplex PCR assay. The multiplex PCR relied on a mix of 60 forward primers for TCR Vbeta segments and 13 reverse primers for TCR Jbeta segments. The CDR3 region of rearranged TCR beta genes was amplified from genomic DNA with a multiplex PCR assay. The Illumina HiSeq System was used to sequence the amplified TCR beta libraries as 87-base-pair reads. The paper's data handling went like this. A later analysis counted 75 million to 100 million unique TCR beta chains across the 500 to 850 repertoires, and some 11 million of these chains were shared by at least two donors. Raw reads were error-corrected and collapsed into unique sequences with a nearest-neighbor algorithm that merged closely related sequences to remove PCR and sequencing errors. V, D and J gene segments were assigned by aligning CDR3 sequences to IMGT reference sequences. For a sequence to be retained, at least a six-nucleotide match to both a V gene segment and a J gene segment was required. A rearrangement was called productive if the CDR3 had no stop codons and remained in frame with V and J, and every other rearrangement was called non-productive. Following IMGT convention, CDR3 was defined as the stretch from the second conserved V-encoded cysteine to the conserved J-encoded phenylalanine. The earlier analysis of roughly 590 of the donors excluded sequences that lacked an unambiguous match to a single V gene segment. In an earlier analysis of several hundred of the donors, V segments were called functional above 56.7% productive rearrangements and were called segregating when the between-donor standard deviation exceeded 5%. To diagnose cytomegalovirus status from the catalog of TCR beta chain sequences, a statistical classification framework was built. In a later analysis, TCR nucleotide sequences were compared against IMGT/GENE-DB human TR gene sequences so that V and J genes could be assigned. Using the TCRdist pipeline, a later analysis assigned CDR3 sequences along with most-parsimonious VDJ recombination scenarios. A later analysis defined each TCR beta chain by its CDR3 amino acid sequence plus V-gene family, and excluded reads lacking a unique V-gene family. A later analysis removed 600 or so highly shared, low-generation-probability nucleotide sequences to deal with suspected cross-contamination and a sequencing artifact. In a later analysis, a clonal expansion index for each public chain was calculated from normalized within-repertoire ranks of inferred template counts. A later analysis computed generation probabilities with a VDJ recombination model fitted to out-of-frame rearrangements, and checked the results against IGoR. In a later analysis, TCR-TCR, TCR-HLA and TCR-CMV co-occurrence was scored with hypergeometric tests, and a repertoire-size bias correction was applied to TCR pairs. A later analysis estimated false discovery rates by permuting HLA or CMV assignments 20 times. In a later analysis, co-occurring TCRs were grouped with DBSCAN, and TCRdist sequence similarity was added when clustering was performed within HLA-allele-positive subsets. Repertoires with fewer than 30,000 or more than 120,000 public chains were left out of co-occurrence clustering, as were about five repertoires with anomalous nucleotide sharing. In its TCRdb copy, this immuneACCESS table keeps in-frame sequences only and misses some clones. Where compared with another copy, unresolved V genes explain less than half of these, and the others have no known cause. V, J and clone size derive from that table, while D and trimming were established from the DNA sequence. A total of roughly 190,000 clones appear in this sample, about 85% of them only once. Jointly, the top ten make up approximately 1.4% of the sample.

General findings and caveats noted by the study authors: According to the authors, the approach could potentially be generalized to other disease states and immunological phenotypes. A later analysis found that HLA-associated TCR beta chains were more clonally expanded and had lower generation probabilities than equally common non-associated chains. A later analysis reported that several top co-occurrence clusters appeared linked to parvovirus B19, influenza, CMV and Epstein-Barr virus. Across donors, most TCR sequences were observed very rarely, whereas some public TCRs were present in many individuals. The earlier analysis of approximately 540 of the donors excluded roughly 17 rarely observed V segments, including chromosome 9 orphons, because counts were too low. A cluster of highly shared sequence variants was judged likely to be a technical artifact of the sequencing pipeline. A few of the identified cytomegalovirus-associated TCR beta chains were confirmed in vitro to be specific for cytomegalovirus antigens. When HLA alleles, especially DR and DQ, strongly co-occurred, attributing TCR associations to individual alleles was difficult. Compared with the roughly 710-donor mean, donors in an Asian-associated ancestry cluster had fewer N-insertions in productive TCRs, according to a later genetic analysis. An association between a missense DCLRE1C variant and V-gene and J-gene trimming of TCR beta chains was found in a later genetic analysis and replicated in an independent cohort. Specific HLA alleles were associated with over 15,000 TCR beta sequences at a false discovery rate of 0.05 in a later analysis. The only immune exposure information available for the cohort was CMV serostatus. A total of fewer than 200 TCR beta chains were listed by the study as associated with cytomegalovirus. In a later analysis, most CMV-associated TCR beta chains were found to appear HLA-restricted, with HLA associations seemingly driven largely by CMV exposure. Because HLA typing was unavailable for some donors at each locus, only the typed subset was used in association tests. In a later analysis, TCR association rates were found to vary across HLA loci, with the most associated TCRs seen for DRB1 alleles and the fewest for HLA-C alleles. An earlier analysis of some 560 of the donors showed that most TCR beta V segments appeared in productive rearrangements either about 87% or about 30% of the time, which broadly matched IMGT annotations. The classifier was reported to diagnose cytomegalovirus status with high specificity and sensitivity in both the original cohort and the validation cohort. The cohort was sequenced for TCR beta chains only, and without alpha or paired-chain data the features that could be detected were limited. A further reported finding was that TCR beta sequences accurately predicted the HLA-A and HLA-B alleles for most subjects in the first cohort. Linkage disequilibrium might explain the correlated functional status among segregating V segments, but an unknown experimental factor could not be ruled out. Sequencing depth was assumed to be roughly uniform across donors in the presence/absence analyses, though that assumption may not hold.

The cohort comprised approximately 700 healthy bone marrow donors. At the time of sampling, all cohort members were nominally healthy, though unrecorded immune exposures were likely present. The donor was CMV seronegative and was included in the group of 352 seronegative cohort members. Every donor gave a peripheral blood sample, and the peripheral blood mononuclear cells from that sample were used for TCR beta sequencing. Genomic DNA was extracted from the blood cell samples with the Qiagen DNeasy Blood Extraction Kit. About this clone: Which antigen it targets is not known. No base qualities exist here, and no much larger clone lies one base off it.

This receptor was identified in a woman aged 45-65 years in good health and CMV-seronegative. The specimen was PBMCs.

This receptor carries the CDR3 CASSLGQGTTGYTF. The sequence in DNA is TGTGCCAGCAGCTTGGGGCAGGGTACTACCGGCTACACCTTC. This chain joins TRBV5-4 to TRBJ1-2; TRBD1 is possibly the D segment (5 matching bases). From the germline V gene (reference sequence), CDR1 is SGHNT and CDR2 is YYREEE. The CDR3 spans 14 residues, from the cysteine through the phenylalanine. Only the CDR3 part of the read is kept: 42 bases, read in frame from the first base. V drops 0 bases and J drops 8 bases, leaving 14 bases in between.